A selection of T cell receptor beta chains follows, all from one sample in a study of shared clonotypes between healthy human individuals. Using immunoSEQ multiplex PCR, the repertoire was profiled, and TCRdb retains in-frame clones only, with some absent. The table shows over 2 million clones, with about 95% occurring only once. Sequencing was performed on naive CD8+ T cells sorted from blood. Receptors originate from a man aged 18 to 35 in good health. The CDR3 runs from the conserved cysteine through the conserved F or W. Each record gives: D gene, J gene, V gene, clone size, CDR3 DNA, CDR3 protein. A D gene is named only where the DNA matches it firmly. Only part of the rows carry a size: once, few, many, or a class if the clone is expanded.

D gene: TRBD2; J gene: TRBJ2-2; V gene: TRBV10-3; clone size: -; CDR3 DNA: TGTGCCATCAGTGATGCGGGGGGCGCCAACACCGGGGAGCTGTTTTTT; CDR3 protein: CAISDAGGANTGELFF
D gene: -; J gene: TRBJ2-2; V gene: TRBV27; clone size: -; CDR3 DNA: TGTGCCAGCGGGGGTGACGGATCGAACACCGGGGAGCTGTTTTTT; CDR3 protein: CASGGDGSNTGELFF
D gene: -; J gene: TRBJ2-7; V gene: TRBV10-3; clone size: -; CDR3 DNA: TGTGCCATCAGTGAGCGGGCAAACGAGCAGTACTTC; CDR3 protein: CAISERANEQYF
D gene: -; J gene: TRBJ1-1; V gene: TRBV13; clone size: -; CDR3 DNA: TGTGCCAGCAGCTTAGAAACCGACGTGACGGCTTTCTTT; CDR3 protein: CASSLETDVTAFF
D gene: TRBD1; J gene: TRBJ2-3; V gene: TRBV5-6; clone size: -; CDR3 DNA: TGTGCCAGCAGCTTTTACAGGGGAGATACGCAGTATTTT; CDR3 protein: CASSFYRGDTQYF
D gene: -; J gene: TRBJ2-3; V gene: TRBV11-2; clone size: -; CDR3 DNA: TGTGCCAGCAGCTATAAGGGGACTCGCACAGATACGCAGTATTTT; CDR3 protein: CASSYKGTRTDTQYF
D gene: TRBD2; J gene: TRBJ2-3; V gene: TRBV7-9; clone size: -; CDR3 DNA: TGTGCCAGCAGCCCAACTAGCGGATCTAGCACAGATACGCAGTATTTT; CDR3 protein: CASSPTSGSSTDTQYF
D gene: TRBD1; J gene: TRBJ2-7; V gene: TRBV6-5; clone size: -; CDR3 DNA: TGTGCCAGCAGTTACGGGGACAGCTCCTACGAGCAGTACTTC; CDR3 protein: CASSYGDSSYEQYF
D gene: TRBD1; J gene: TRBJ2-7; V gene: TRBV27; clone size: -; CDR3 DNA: TGTGCCAGCAGTTTAACAGGGGGCCGGTACGAGCAGTACTTC; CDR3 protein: CASSLTGGRYEQYF
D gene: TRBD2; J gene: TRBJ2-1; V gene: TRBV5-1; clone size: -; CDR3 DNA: TGCGCCAGCAGCCCACGAGCTAGCGGGAGTGACAATGAGCAGTTCTTC; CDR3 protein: CASSPRASGSDNEQFF
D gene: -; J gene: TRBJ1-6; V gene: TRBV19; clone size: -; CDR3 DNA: TGTGCCAGTAGCATAGACATCTCCTATAATTCACCCCTCCACTTT; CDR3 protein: CASSIDISYNSPLHF
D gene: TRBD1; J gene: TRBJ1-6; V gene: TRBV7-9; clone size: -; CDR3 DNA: TGTGCCAGCAGCTTAGACCAGGACAGGGGATCACCCCTCCACTTT; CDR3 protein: CASSLDQDRGSPLHF
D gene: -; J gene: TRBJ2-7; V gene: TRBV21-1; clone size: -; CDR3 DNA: TGTGCCAGCAGCGCAACCGGACAGGGCCTAACCTACGAGCAGTACTTC; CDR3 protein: CASSATGQGLTYEQYF
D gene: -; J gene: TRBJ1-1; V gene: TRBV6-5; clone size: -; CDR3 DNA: TGTGCCAGCAGTCACGACCCAAGAGGGACTGAAGCTTTCTTT; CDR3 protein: CASSHDPRGTEAFF
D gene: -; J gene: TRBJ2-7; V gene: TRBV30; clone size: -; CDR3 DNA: TGTGCCTGGAGTGTGAAGGGGTCCTACGAGCAGTACTTC; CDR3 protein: CAWSVKGSYEQYF
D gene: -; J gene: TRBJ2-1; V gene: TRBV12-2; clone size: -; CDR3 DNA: TGTGCAAGTCGCGAAACGACAGCGGGAGGGCCCGATGAGCAGTTCTTC; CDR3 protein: CASRETTAGGPDEQFF
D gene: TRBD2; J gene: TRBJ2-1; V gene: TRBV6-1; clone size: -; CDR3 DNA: TGTGCCAGCAGTGAAGAACTAGCGAGTTACAATGAGCAGTTCTTC; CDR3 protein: CASSEELASYNEQFF
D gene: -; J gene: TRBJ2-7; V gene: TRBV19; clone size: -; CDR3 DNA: TGTGCCAGTAGTATAGGAAGCGGGGAGCAGTACTTC; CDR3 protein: CASSIGSGEQYF
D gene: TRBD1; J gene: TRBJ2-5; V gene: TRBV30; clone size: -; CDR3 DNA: TGTGTCAGTCTCGCCAGGGGGGAGACCCAGTACTTC; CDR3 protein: CVSLARGETQYF
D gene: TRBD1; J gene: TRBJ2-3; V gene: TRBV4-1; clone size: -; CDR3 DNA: TGCGCCAGCAGCCAATGGACAGGGACAGATACGCAGTATTTT; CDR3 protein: CASSQWTGTDTQYF
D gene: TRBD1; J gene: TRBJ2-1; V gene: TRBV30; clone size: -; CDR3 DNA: TGTGCCTGGAGTGGACCCCGGGACAGGGGAATCGATGAGCAGTTCTTC; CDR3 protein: CAWSGPRDRGIDEQFF
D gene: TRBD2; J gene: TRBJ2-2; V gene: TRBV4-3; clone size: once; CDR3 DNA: TGCGCCAGCAGCCAAGACGACATAGCGGGGCACACCGGGGAGCTGTTTTTT; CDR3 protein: CASSQDDIAGHTGELFF
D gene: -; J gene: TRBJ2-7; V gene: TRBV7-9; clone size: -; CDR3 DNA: TGTGCCAGCAGCAGGACACCAACCTACGAGCAGTACTTC; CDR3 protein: CASSRTPTYEQYF
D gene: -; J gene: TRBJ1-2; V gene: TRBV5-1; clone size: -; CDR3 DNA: TGCGCCAGCAGCTTCGGAGGGTCAGGCTATGGCTACACCTTC; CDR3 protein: CASSFGGSGYGYTF
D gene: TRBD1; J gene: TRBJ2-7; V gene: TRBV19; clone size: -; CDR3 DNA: TGTGCCAGTAGGTACGGGACAGGGGACGAGCAGTACTTC; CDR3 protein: CASRYGTGDEQYF
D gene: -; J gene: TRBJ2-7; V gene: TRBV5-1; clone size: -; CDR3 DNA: TGCGCCAGCAGAATGGCGGGTAGGTACGAGCAGTACTTC; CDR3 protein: CASRMAGRYEQYF
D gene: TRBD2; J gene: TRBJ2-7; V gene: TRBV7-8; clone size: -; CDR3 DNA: TGTGCCAGCAGCTTAGCTCGGGAGGGCCGCGAGTACGAGCAGTACTTC; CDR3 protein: CASSLAREGREYEQYF
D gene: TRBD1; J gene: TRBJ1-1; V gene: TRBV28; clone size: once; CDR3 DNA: TGTGCCAGCAGCGAGGGACAGTACGGGGACACTGAAGCTTTCTTT; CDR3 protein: CASSEGQYGDTEAFF
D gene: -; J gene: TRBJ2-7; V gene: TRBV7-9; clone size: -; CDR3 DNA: TGTGCCAGCAGTTCCCCCCTCTCCTACGAGCAGTACTTC; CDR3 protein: CASSSPLSYEQYF
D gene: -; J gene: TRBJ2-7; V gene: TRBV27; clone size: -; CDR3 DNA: TGTGCCAGCAGTCTCAAATCGAGCTCCTACGAGCAGTACTTC; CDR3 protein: CASSLKSSSYEQYF
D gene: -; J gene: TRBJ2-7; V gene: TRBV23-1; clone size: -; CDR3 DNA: TGCGCCAGCAGCCATTCCCGACCGCCCTACGAGCAGTACTTC; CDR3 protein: CASSHSRPPYEQYF
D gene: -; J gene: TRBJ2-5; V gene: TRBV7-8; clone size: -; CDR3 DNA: TGTGCCAGCAGTCTAGCCGGGTCTCAAGAGACCCAGTACTTC; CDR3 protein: CASSLAGSQETQYF
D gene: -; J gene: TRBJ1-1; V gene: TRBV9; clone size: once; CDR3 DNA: TGTGCCAGCAGCCATCGGGAGGGAGTGAACACTGAAGCTTTCTTT; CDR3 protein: CASSHREGVNTEAFF
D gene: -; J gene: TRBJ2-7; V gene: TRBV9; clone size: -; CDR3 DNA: TGTGCCAGCAGCGTAGGTAATTCCTACGAGCAGTACTTC; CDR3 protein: CASSVGNSYEQYF
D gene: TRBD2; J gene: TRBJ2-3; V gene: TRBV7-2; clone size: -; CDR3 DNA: TGTGCCAGCAACCGACTTCGTAGCGGGAGGGCCCGTAGGACAGATACGCAGTATTTT; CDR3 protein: CASNRLRSGRARRTDTQYF
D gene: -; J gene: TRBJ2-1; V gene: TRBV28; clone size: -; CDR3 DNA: TGTGCCACCAACCCCGTGGGGGAAAGCTCCTACAATGAGCAGTTCTTC; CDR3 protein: CATNPVGESSYNEQFF
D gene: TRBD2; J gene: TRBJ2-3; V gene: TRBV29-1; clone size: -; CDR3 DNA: TGCAGCGCAGTCGTTGTGACTAGCGGGGGAAGCACAGATACGCAGTATTTT; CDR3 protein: CSAVVVTSGGSTDTQYF
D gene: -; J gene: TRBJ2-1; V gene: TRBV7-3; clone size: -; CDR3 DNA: TGTGCCAGCAGCTTCCCGGGGTTTGAGCAGTTCTTC; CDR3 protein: CASSFPGFEQFF
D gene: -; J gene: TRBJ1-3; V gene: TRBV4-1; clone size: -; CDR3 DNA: TGCGCCAGCGGGGGAGAGGCCGACTCTGGAAACACCATATATTTT; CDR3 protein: CASGGEADSGNTIYF
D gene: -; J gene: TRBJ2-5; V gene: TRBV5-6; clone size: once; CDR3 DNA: TGTGCCAGCAGCTTACAGAGTGGCGAACAGTACTTC; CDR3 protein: CASSLQSGEQYF
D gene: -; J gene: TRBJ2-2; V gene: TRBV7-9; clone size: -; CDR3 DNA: TGTGCCAGCAAAGCTCAGACCGGGGAGCTGTTTTTT; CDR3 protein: CASKAQTGELFF
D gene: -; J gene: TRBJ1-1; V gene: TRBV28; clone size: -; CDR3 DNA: TGTGCCAGCAGTTCATTTCAGGGAATGTTAACTGAAGCTTTCTTT; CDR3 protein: CASSSFQGMLTEAFF
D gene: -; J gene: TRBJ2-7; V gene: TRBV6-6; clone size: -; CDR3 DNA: TGTGCCAGCACCGCAACGCGTGGGGCATGGTCCTACGAGCAGTACTTC; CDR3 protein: CASTATRGAWSYEQYF
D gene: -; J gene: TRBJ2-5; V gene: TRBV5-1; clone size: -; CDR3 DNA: TGCGCCAGCAGCTTGGTGGCTACTCAAGAGACCCAGTACTTC; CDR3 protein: CASSLVATQETQYF
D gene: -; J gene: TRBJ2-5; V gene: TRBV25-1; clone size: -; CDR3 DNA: TGTGCCAGCAGTGACATTTCTGAAGTCAGGGAGACCCAGTACTTC; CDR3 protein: CASSDISEVRETQYF
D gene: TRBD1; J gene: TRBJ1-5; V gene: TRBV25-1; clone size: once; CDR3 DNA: TGTGCCAGCAGTGAATCGTCGACAGGGGGAGATCAGCCCCAGCATTTT; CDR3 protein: CASSESSTGGDQPQHF
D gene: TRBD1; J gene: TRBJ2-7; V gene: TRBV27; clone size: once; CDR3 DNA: TGTGCCAGCACTCAGGGGGTCGAGCAGTACTTC; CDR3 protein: CASTQGVEQYF
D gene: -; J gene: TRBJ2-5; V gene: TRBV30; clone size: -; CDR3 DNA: TGTGCCGGGAGAGAGTTGGGCTATCAAGAGACCCAGTACTTC; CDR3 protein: CAGRELGYQETQYF
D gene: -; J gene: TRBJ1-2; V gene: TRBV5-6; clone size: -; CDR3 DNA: TGTGCCAGCAGCTTGGAACAGAGCTACTCCTATGGCTACACCTTC; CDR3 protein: CASSLEQSYSYGYTF
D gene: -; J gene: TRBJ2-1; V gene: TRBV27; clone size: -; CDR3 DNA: TGTGCCAGCAGTACCTCCGCTAGCAGTGAGCAGTTCTTC; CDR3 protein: CASSTSASSEQFF
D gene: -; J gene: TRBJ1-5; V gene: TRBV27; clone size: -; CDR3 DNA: TGTGCCAGCAGCACCTACAGGGTGGCTGGGAATCAGCCCCAGCATTTT; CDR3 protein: CASSTYRVAGNQPQHF
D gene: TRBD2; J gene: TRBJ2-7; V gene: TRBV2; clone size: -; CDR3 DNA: TGTGCCAGCAATGGGGACAGCCTTTTGACTAGCGGGAACTACGAGCAGTACTTC; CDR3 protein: CASNGDSLLTSGNYEQYF
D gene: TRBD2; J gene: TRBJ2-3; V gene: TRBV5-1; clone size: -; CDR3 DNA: TGCGCCAGCAGCCCCGGTAGCGGGGGGGCCCTGGATACGCAGTATTTT; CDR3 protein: CASSPGSGGALDTQYF
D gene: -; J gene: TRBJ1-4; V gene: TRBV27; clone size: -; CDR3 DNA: TGTGCCAGCAGTGAAATTGGTTTTGATACTAATGAAAAACTGTTTTTT; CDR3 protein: CASSEIGFDTNEKLFF